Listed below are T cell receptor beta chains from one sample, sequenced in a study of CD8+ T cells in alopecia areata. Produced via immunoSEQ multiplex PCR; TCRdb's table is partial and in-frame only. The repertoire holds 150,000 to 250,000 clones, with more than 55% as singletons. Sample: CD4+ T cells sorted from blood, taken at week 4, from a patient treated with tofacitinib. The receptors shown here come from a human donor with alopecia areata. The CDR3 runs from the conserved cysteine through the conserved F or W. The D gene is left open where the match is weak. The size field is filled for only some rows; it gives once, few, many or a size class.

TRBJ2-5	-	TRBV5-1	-	CASSLRDPGETQYF	TGCGCCAGCAGCTTGCGGGACCCGGGTGAGACCCAGTACTTC
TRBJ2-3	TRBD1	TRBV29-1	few	CSVEERTGPSTDTQYF	TGCAGCGTTGAAGAAAGGACAGGTCCTAGCACAGATACGCAGTATTTT
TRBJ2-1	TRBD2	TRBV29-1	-	CSDQWRGFGDNEQFF	TGCAGCGACCAGTGGCGGGGGTTTGGTGACAATGAGCAGTTCTTC
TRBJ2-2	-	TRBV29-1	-	CSVTRVTGELFF	TGCAGCGTTACAAGGGTCACCGGGGAGCTGTTTTTT
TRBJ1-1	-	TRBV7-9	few	CASSSEMGEAFF	TGTGCCAGCAGCTCCGAGATGGGTGAAGCTTTCTTT
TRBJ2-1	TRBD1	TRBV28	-	CASSLTRTGSGVF	TGTGCCAGCAGTTTGACGAGGACAGGGTCAGGAGTCTTC
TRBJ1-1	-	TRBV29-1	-	CSVDGPGMNTEAFF	TGCAGCGTTGATGGTCCGGGGATGAACACTGAAGCTTTCTTT
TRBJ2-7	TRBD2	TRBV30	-	CAWSVTSGGEQYF	TGTGCCTGGAGTGTAACTAGCGGGGGAGAGCAGTACTTC
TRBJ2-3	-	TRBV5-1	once	CASSLATGNTDTQYF	TGCGCCAGCAGCTTGGCCACAGGGAATACAGATACGCAGTATTTT
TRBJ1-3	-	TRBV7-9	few	CAIVGGRLDSGNTIYF	TGTGCCATCGTTGGAGGGCGGCTTGACTCTGGAAACACCATATATTTT
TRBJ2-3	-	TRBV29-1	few	CSVEADTDTQYF	TGCAGCGTTGAAGCGGACACAGATACGCAGTATTTT
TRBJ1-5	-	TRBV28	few	CASSNIGPNQPQHF	TGTGCCAGCAGTAATATAGGGCCGAATCAGCCCCAGCATTTT
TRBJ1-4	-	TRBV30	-	CAWSSGFTNEKLFF	TGTGCCTGGAGTAGTGGATTCACTAATGAAAAACTGTTTTTT
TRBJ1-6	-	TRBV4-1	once	CASSQDPRPGQRHSPLHF	TGCGCCAGCAGCCAAGACCCCCGGCCCGGGCAGAGACATTCACCCCTCCACTTT
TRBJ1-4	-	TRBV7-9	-	CASSLAGIEKLFF	TGTGCCAGCAGCTTAGCAGGGATTGAAAAACTGTTTTTT
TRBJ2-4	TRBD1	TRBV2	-	CASSIHPGQAPF	TGTGCCAGCAGTATACATCCGGGACAGGCTCCCTTC